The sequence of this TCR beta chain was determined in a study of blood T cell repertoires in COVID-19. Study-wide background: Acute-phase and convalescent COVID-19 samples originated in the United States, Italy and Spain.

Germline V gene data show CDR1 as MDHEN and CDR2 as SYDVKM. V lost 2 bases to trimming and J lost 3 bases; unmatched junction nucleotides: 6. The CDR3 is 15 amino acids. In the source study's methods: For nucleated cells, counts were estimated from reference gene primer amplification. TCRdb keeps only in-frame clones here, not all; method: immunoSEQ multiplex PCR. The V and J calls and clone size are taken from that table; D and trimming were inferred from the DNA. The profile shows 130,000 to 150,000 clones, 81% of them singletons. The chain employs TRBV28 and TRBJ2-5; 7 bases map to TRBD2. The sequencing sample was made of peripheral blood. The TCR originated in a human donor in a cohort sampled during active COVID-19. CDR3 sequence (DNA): TGTGCCAGCAGTTTAATTCGCCGGGGGGAAGAGACCCAGTACTTC. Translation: CASSLIRRGEETQYF. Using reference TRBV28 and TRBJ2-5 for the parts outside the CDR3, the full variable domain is DVKVTQSSRYLVKRTGEKVFLECVQDMDHENMFWYRQDPGLGLRLIYFSYDVKMKEKGDIPEGYSVSREKKERFSLILESASTNQTSMYLCASSLIRRGEETQYFGPGTRLLVL.